A selection of T cell receptor beta chains follows, all from one sample in a study of early T cells in non-severe SARS-CoV-2 infection. TCRdb called the 5' RACE reads again in MiXCR, with one record for every CDR3 protein. The sample contains tens of thousands of distinct CDR3 sequences, around 9% of which appear only once. The sample taken for sequencing was whole blood. The receptors come from an adult who was a healthcare worker with PCR-confirmed SARS-CoV-2 infection or an uninfected control (not recorded which). Each CDR3 is given with its conserved first and last residue. A D gene is named only where the DNA matches it firmly. For some rows the clone size is stated as once, few or many, or as a class when expanded; others skip it.

D gene: TRBD1; clone size: .; V gene: TRBV5-5; J gene: TRBJ2-7; CDR3 protein: CASTPDPGQGTYEQYF; CDR3 DNA: TGTGCCAGCACCCCGGACCCGGGACAGGGGACCTACGAGCAGTACTTC
D gene: .; clone size: .; V gene: TRBV19; J gene: TRBJ2-1; CDR3 protein: CVSRARRGNEQFF; CDR3 DNA: TGTGTCAGTCGGGCGCGTAGGGGCAATGAGCAGTTCTTC
D gene: .; clone size: .; V gene: TRBV5-1; J gene: TRBJ1-1; CDR3 protein: CASSRTGYTEAFF; CDR3 DNA: TGCGCCAGCAGCCGTACAGGCTACACTGAAGCTTTCTTT
D gene: TRBD2; clone size: .; V gene: TRBV20-1; J gene: TRBJ2-1; CDR3 protein: CSARSSSGGGYNEQFF; CDR3 DNA: TGCAGTGCTAGATCTTCTAGCGGGGGGGGCTACAATGAGCAGTTCTTC
D gene: TRBD1; clone size: few; V gene: TRBV20-1; J gene: TRBJ2-6; CDR3 protein: CSARPGGSGANVLTF; CDR3 DNA: TGCAGTGCTAGACCAGGGGGCTCTGGGGCCAACGTCCTGACTTTC
D gene: .; clone size: few; V gene: TRBV12-5; J gene: TRBJ2-7; CDR3 protein: CASGLTSGRYNSYEQYF; CDR3 DNA: TGTGCTAGTGGTCTCACTTCGGGCCGTTATAACTCCTACGAGCAGTACTTC
D gene: .; clone size: many; V gene: TRBV20-1; J gene: TRBJ1-2; CDR3 protein: CSARSPTGPYGYTF; CDR3 DNA: TGCAGTGCTAGATCCCCCACGGGTCCATATGGCTACACCTTC
D gene: TRBD2; clone size: many; V gene: TRBV5-1; J gene: TRBJ2-7; CDR3 protein: CASSSGLEVEQYF; CDR3 DNA: TGCGCCAGCAGCTCGGGACTAGAAGTCGAGCAGTACTTC
D gene: .; clone size: many; V gene: TRBV12-3/TRBV12-4; J gene: TRBJ1-1; CDR3 protein: CASSSYGGLNTEAFF; CDR3 DNA: TGTGCCAGCAGTTCCTATGGGGGTCTTAACACTGAAGCTTTCTTT
D gene: .; clone size: .; V gene: TRBV7-9; J gene: TRBJ2-7; CDR3 protein: CASSLEGIGEQYF; CDR3 DNA: TGTGCCAGCAGCTTGGAGGGGATCGGCGAGCAGTACTTC
D gene: TRBD1; clone size: many; V gene: TRBV4-2; J gene: TRBJ1-6; CDR3 protein: CASSQDWTGSRFSPLHF; CDR3 DNA: TGTGCCAGCAGCCAGGACTGGACAGGTTCACGATTTTCACCCCTCCACTTT
D gene: TRBD2; clone size: few; V gene: TRBV19; J gene: TRBJ2-4; CDR3 protein: CASSSRSSGEDIQYF; CDR3 DNA: TGTGCCAGTAGTTCTAGGTCTAGCGGGGAGGACATTCAGTACTTC
D gene: .; clone size: medium-sized; V gene: TRBV13; J gene: TRBJ1-3; CDR3 protein: CASREVGGENTIYF; CDR3 DNA: TGTGCCAGCAGAGAAGTCGGGGGAGAAAACACCATATATTTT
D gene: .; clone size: .; V gene: TRBV2; J gene: TRBJ2-1; CDR3 protein: CASSDVSGSSYNEQFF; CDR3 DNA: TGTGCCAGCAGTGATGTTTCGGGCAGCTCCTACAATGAGCAGTTCTTC
D gene: TRBD1; clone size: few; V gene: TRBV2; J gene: TRBJ2-7; CDR3 protein: CASKTGGSYEQYF; CDR3 DNA: TGTGCCAGCAAGACAGGGGGAAGCTACGAGCAGTACTTC
D gene: TRBD1; clone size: many; V gene: TRBV3-1; J gene: TRBJ2-2; CDR3 protein: CASSHGQGRGTGELFF; CDR3 DNA: TGTGCCAGCAGCCATGGACAGGGGCGAGGCACCGGGGAGCTGTTTTTT
D gene: .; clone size: .; V gene: TRBV4-1; J gene: TRBJ1-4; CDR3 protein: CASRQLNEKLFF; CDR3 DNA: TGCGCCAGCAGACAGCTGAATGAAAAACTGTTTTTT
D gene: TRBD1; clone size: few; V gene: TRBV7-9; J gene: TRBJ1-1; CDR3 protein: CASGAGGLNTEAFF; CDR3 DNA: TGTGCCAGCGGGGCAGGGGGACTGAACACTGAAGCTTTCTTT
D gene: .; clone size: once; V gene: TRBV7-9; J gene: TRBJ1-6; CDR3 protein: CASSLDNRPSPLHF; CDR3 DNA: TGTGCCAGCAGCTTAGATAACAGGCCGTCACCCCTCCACTTT
D gene: TRBD1; clone size: many; V gene: TRBV3-1; J gene: TRBJ2-3; CDR3 protein: CASSRQGGTDTQYF; CDR3 DNA: TGTGCCAGCAGCCGGCAGGGGGGCACAGATACGCAGTATTTT
D gene: .; clone size: .; V gene: TRBV5-4; J gene: TRBJ2-4; CDR3 protein: CASSVTQGSKNIQYF; CDR3 DNA: TGTGCCAGCAGCGTCACACAGGGTTCCAAAAACATTCAGTACTTC
D gene: TRBD2; clone size: .; V gene: TRBV7-9; J gene: TRBJ2-7; CDR3 protein: CASSPTSGGYEQYF; CDR3 DNA: TGTGCCAGCAGCCCTACTAGCGGGGGTTACGAGCAGTACTTC
D gene: .; clone size: many; V gene: TRBV30; J gene: TRBJ2-7; CDR3 protein: CAWGGVSYEQYF; CDR3 DNA: TGTGCCTGGGGGGGCGTCTCCTACGAGCAGTACTTC
D gene: .; clone size: .; V gene: TRBV5-4; J gene: TRBJ2-5; CDR3 protein: CASSLGIQETQYF; CDR3 DNA: TGTGCCAGCAGCTTGGGGATACAAGAGACCCAGTACTTC
D gene: .; clone size: many; V gene: TRBV19; J gene: TRBJ2-5; CDR3 protein: CASSKAQGQETQYF; CDR3 DNA: TGTGCCAGTAGTAAAGCCCAGGGACAAGAGACCCAGTACTTC
D gene: .; clone size: few; V gene: TRBV20-1; J gene: TRBJ1-4; CDR3 protein: CSARVNEKLFF; CDR3 DNA: TGCAGTGCTAGAGTCAATGAAAAACTGTTTTTT
D gene: TRBD2; clone size: many; V gene: TRBV7-3; J gene: TRBJ2-5; CDR3 protein: CASSLGLAGIETQYF; CDR3 DNA: TGTGCCAGCAGCTTGGGACTAGCGGGGATAGAGACCCAGTACTTC
D gene: .; clone size: few; V gene: TRBV3-1; J gene: TRBJ2-5; CDR3 protein: CASSQVILTETQYF; CDR3 DNA: TGTGCCAGCAGCCAAGTTATCCTCACGGAGACCCAGTACTTC